Here is one T cell receptor beta chain with its context. Unique molecular identifiers were used in preparing the TCRbeta library. From the PCR reads, TCRdb called clonotypes with MiXCR, one entry per CDR3 protein. The sample carries some 520,000 distinct CDR3 sequences, roughly 33% recorded once. This sample stems from a study of T-cell reconstitution after alpha-beta-depleted transplantation in children. The TCR was taken from a human donor who donated a stem cell graft to a child with aplastic anemia. The material sequenced was PBMCs from the stem cell graft donor, taken from the stem cell graft.

The CDR3 DNA follows: TGCGCCAGCAGCCAAGATAACCGCGGTGGCTACACCTTC. It codes for CASSQDNRGGYTF. The chain joins TRBV4-1 to TRBJ1-2; unclear D gene. The germline V and J ends were trimmed by 0 bases and 7 bases, with 9 bases remaining between them. The V gene's germline CDR1 is MGHRA and CDR2 YSYEKL. This CDR3 is 13 amino acids long.